These T cell receptor beta chains were read from a single sample in a study of T cells expressing NK-cell markers. TCRdb re-called the 5' RACE reads and catalogs CDR3 proteins one per entry, DNA excluded. The table for this sample gives some 390,000 distinct CDR3 sequences. The sequenced sample consisted of blood T cells: a sorted CD56 or NKG2C T cell subset, CD4+ or CD8+ T cells, or bulk PBMC T cells (not recorded which). The receptor source for this set is a woman aged 50 to 60 in good health. CDR3s include the opening cysteine and the closing phenylalanine or tryptophan.

15	TRBV5-1	TRBJ1-2	CASSLAQGAVDGYTF
13	TRBV27	TRBJ2-3	CASRPSLTDTQYF
16	TRBV9	TRBJ2-3	CASSVGVTRVSDTQYF
14	TRBV12-5	TRBJ2-7	CASGSPPDNYEQYF
15	TRBV7-8	TRBJ2-5	CASSRDRPAGETQYF
13	TRBV16	TRBJ1-2	CASSQGQGNGYTF
13	TRBV29-1	TRBJ2-7	CSVGGTGTYEQYF
12	TRBV27	TRBJ2-7	CASTGTSGEQYF
15	TRBV3-1	TRBJ1-5	CASSQADRSNQPQHF
16	TRBV19	TRBJ1-5	CASSIPDRGHGQPQHF
16	TRBV9	TRBJ1-2	CASSVTQGGFDYGYTF
12	TRBV2	TRBJ2-5	CASSKGGETQYF
14	TRBV11-2	TRBJ2-5	CASSARGGLETQYF
17	TRBV7-9	TRBJ2-2	CASRTRGLAGNTGELFF
14	TRBV12-3/TRBV12-4	TRBJ2-3	CASSPGTQTDTQYF
12	TRBV7-6	TRBJ2-3	CASSETTSKQYF
13	TRBV15	TRBJ2-7	CATSRGASYEQYF
12	TRBV29-1	TRBJ2-4	CSVGPVPNIQYF
14	TRBV12-3/TRBV12-4	TRBJ2-3	CASSFALRTDTQYF
19	TRBV5-1	TRBJ2-1	CASSLVLAGGLLDNNEQFF
14	TRBV12-3/TRBV12-4	TRBJ2-1	CASSLDGGHNEQFF
13	TRBV7-8	TRBJ2-3	CASSLGVPPTQYF
15	TRBV18	TRBJ2-3	CASSPKVGVGDTQYF
15	TRBV4-2	TRBJ1-4	CASRNRVATNEKLFF
13	TRBV10-3	TRBJ2-3	CAATSARTDTQYF
18	TRBV12-3/TRBV12-4	TRBJ2-1	CASTRGTGGVGGLNEQFF
16	TRBV5-1	TRBJ1-2	CASSSAATAISDGYTF
14	TRBV11-2	TRBJ2-1	CASSYTGLVFEQFF
17	TRBV5-1	TRBJ2-1	CASSYLKSGRAYNEQFF
16	TRBV29-1	TRBJ1-2	CSPNGGARDTDYGYTF
15	TRBV24-1	TRBJ2-1	CATSDPGRGNNEQFF
15	TRBV7-9	TRBJ2-1	CASSPRVARGNEQFF
16	TRBV24-1	TRBJ2-5	CATSDLRGERQETQYF
13	TRBV2	TRBJ2-1	CASSGLARYEQFF
13	TRBV23-1	TRBJ2-1	CASSQFTGNEQFF
16	TRBV5-1	TRBJ2-3	CASSLVGTSGSDTQYF
15	TRBV13	TRBJ2-3	CASSTTSGITDTQYF
13	TRBV2	TRBJ2-5	CASRKDNEETQYF
14	TRBV5-6	TRBJ1-4	CASSFDGRNEKLFF
17	TRBV6-5	TRBJ2-7	CASRNTRDIKNPYEQYF
12	TRBV5-1	TRBJ2-7	CASSSGGREQYF
15	TRBV4-1	TRBJ2-1	CASSLGILKIVEQFF
16	TRBV25-1	TRBJ2-1	CASSDGRLAGGDEQFF
15	TRBV24-1	TRBJ2-1	CATSDPDRAGDEQFF
13	TRBV20-1	TRBJ2-7	CSAREVVTYEQYF
16	TRBV7-6	TRBJ1-6	CASSLGGRGANSPLHF
15	TRBV5-1	TRBJ2-7	CASSPRLDPSYEQYF
14	TRBV10-3	TRBJ2-5	CAISELQGLETQYF
15	TRBV20-1	TRBJ1-6	CSARVDRGVRSPLHF
19	TRBV7-9	TRBJ2-7	CASSPAGQGKRRSSYEQYF
15	TRBV6-4	TRBJ2-3	CASSPSGRGTDTQYF
13	TRBV4-2	TRBJ1-1	CASSQFRDSEAFF
16	TRBV12-3/TRBV12-4	TRBJ2-7	CASSERSGPRAYEQYF
13	TRBV12-3/TRBV12-4	TRBJ2-5	CASRPTGQETQYF
14	TRBV20-1	TRBJ2-7	CSARRSRGPYEQYF
15	TRBV29-1	TRBJ1-2	CSVEDGSSLYYGYTF
16	TRBV4-2	TRBJ2-5	CASSQDSGRAGETQYF